This entry is about one T cell receptor (beta chain). As yet, its antigen is unknown. The sample originates from a study of long-term antiretroviral therapy in people with HIV. Across the whole study: Of all samples, the earliest predate the 2015 immediate-ART recommendation by about a decade. The study, taken as a whole, reports: Pre-ART clonal expansions dominated every time point's repertoire.

Survey-level resolution applied to immunoSEQ assay v3.0. The method was immunoSEQ multiplex PCR; TCRdb's version includes in-frame clones alone and lacks a portion of them. The sample lists about 7,200 clones, 65% to 75% occurring once. The samples, holding 1-10 million cryopreserved PBMC, were thawed before DNA extraction was carried out. CDR3 length equals 14 residues. Deletions cut 2 bases from V and 2 bases from J, with 10 bases between. Germline-derived CDR1 and CDR2 are KGHSH and LQKENI. The chain carries TRBV18 and TRBJ2-7, with a tentative D call TRBD1 (6 bases). This receptor was obtained from a man aged 35-49 years with HIV. Sequencing used unsorted PBMCs, obtained approximately 0.9 years before starting antiretroviral therapy. The CDR3 region has the DNA TGTGCCAGCTCACCAAGGGACAAGCCCTACGAGCAGTACTTC. Residues: CASSPRDKPYEQYF.